This T cell receptor (beta chain) was obtained from a study of T cells in Graves' hyperthyroidism and ophthalmopathy. Across the whole study: Before treatment of any kind, peripheral blood was taken at initial diagnosis. Study results and caveats: Clonotypes that were expanded in thyroid above 0.001 mostly appeared in blood too. Ophthalmopathy cases were set apart from stable hyperthyroidism by a 13 V-J model.

Authors of the study amplified TCR beta CDR3 regions from RNA transcripts. TCR CDR3 regions were first amplified by RT-PCR with HTBI primers. TCRdb redid the calling of the multiplex PCR reads with MiXCR, one entry per CDR3 protein. The table lists 500,000 to 650,000 distinct CDR3 sequences, about 15% of them singletons, with under 20% in the top ten. This clonotype appeared many times. Its cognate antigen is unknown. This CDR3 has 18 amino acids. The germline V gene encodes CDR1 SGHDT and CDR2 YYEEEE. The ends were cut back, 1 base at V and 0 bases at J, with 19 bases in the middle. The diagnostic basis comprised clinical symptoms, serum thyroxine and TRAb, thyroid ultrasound and orbital computed tomography.

The clonotype comes from a woman under 30 with Graves' ophthalmopathy. The sequenced sample was blood. V is TRBV5-6 and J is TRBJ1-1; no definite D call. CDR3 protein: CASSLMSGIPLMNTEAFF. CDR3 DNA: TGTGCCAGCAGCTTGATGAGTGGAATACCGCTCATGAACACTGAAGCTTTCTTT.